These T cell receptor beta chains were read from a single sample in a study of cytomegalovirus exposure and HLA in healthy donors. Sequenced by immunoSEQ multiplex PCR; TCRdb stores in-frame clones only, minus some. The sample includes 130,000 to 150,000 clones, roughly three quarters of them seen just once. The specimen was PBMCs. These receptors came from a woman aged 40 to 49 in good health and CMV-seronegative. The CDR3 runs from the conserved cysteine through the conserved F or W. D genes are given only for firm matches. The size field is filled for only some rows; it gives once, few, many or a size class.

j_call cdr3_length d_call v_call clone_size cdr3_aa cdr3_nt
TRBJ1-3 13 . TRBV2 few CASKRNPGNTIYF TGTGCCAGCAAGAGGAATCCTGGAAACACCATATATTTT
TRBJ1-1 18 TRBD1 TRBV4-1 . CASRSIWDREVRNTEAFF TGCGCCAGCAGGTCCATTTGGGACAGGGAAGTAAGGAACACTGAAGCTTTCTTT
TRBJ2-1 16 TRBD2 TRBV4-1 once CASSQVAGGLYNEQFF TGCGCCAGCAGCCAAGTAGCGGGGGGGCTCTACAATGAGCAGTTCTTC
TRBJ2-7 11 . TRBV5-6 . CASSLGGEQYF TGTGCCAGCAGCTTGGGCGGCGAGCAGTACTTC
TRBJ2-7 16 TRBD1 TRBV19 . CASRSPGTGGSYEQYF TGTGCCAGTAGGTCCCCCGGGACAGGGGGTAGTTACGAGCAGTACTTC
TRBJ2-1 16 TRBD2 TRBV19 . CASRTRTSGAYNEQFF TGTGCCAGTAGAACAAGGACTAGCGGGGCCTACAATGAGCAGTTCTTC
TRBJ1-5 10 . TRBV6-1 . CASSTGPQHF TGTGCCAGCAGTACGGGGCCCCAGCATTTT
TRBJ1-3 15 . TRBV19 . CASSIQGRSGNTIYF TGTGCCAGTAGTATTCAGGGTCGGTCTGGAAACACCATATATTTT
TRBJ2-2 15 . TRBV13 . CASSLGRVPTGELFF TGTGCCAGCAGCTTAGGCAGGGTTCCGACCGGGGAGCTGTTTTTT
TRBJ2-3 16 TRBD2 TRBV5-1 . CASSLDSGGPTDTQYF TGCGCCAGCAGCTTGGATAGCGGGGGGCCTACAGATACGCAGTATTTT
TRBJ1-1 15 . TRBV19 . CASTLRGRPNTEAFF TGTGCCAGTACGTTAAGGGGTCGGCCGAACACTGAAGCTTTCTTT
TRBJ1-2 17 TRBD1 TRBV19 . CASSIGTGGVNLYGYTF TGTGCCAGTAGTATAGGGACAGGGGGCGTCAACCTCTATGGCTACACCTTC
TRBJ2-2 14 . TRBV5-1 . CASSLTSRTGELFF TGCGCCAGCAGCTTGACTAGTCGCACCGGGGAGCTGTTTTTT
TRBJ2-7 14 TRBD2 TRBV15 . CATSSPSRGSEQYF TGTGCCACCAGCAGCCCCTCGCGGGGGAGCGAGCAGTACTTC
TRBJ2-1 12 TRBD1 TRBV29-1 . CSVEGDRTEQFF TGCAGCGTTGAAGGGGACAGAACTGAGCAGTTCTTC
TRBJ1-1 15 . TRBV19 . CASKWSWGSGTEAFF TGTGCCAGTAAATGGTCCTGGGGAAGCGGGACTGAAGCTTTCTTT
TRBJ2-1 14 . TRBV4-1 once CASSPLNSYNEQFF TGCGCCAGCAGCCCGTTAAACTCCTACAATGAGCAGTTCTTC
TRBJ1-3 16 TRBD1 TRBV28 . CASSTGGTGAGNTIYF TGTGCCAGCAGCACAGGAGGGACAGGGGCTGGAAACACCATATATTTT
TRBJ1-6 15 TRBD1 TRBV13 . CASSDAGTGISPLHF TGTGCCAGCAGCGACGCCGGGACAGGGATCTCACCCCTCCACTTT
TRBJ2-1 16 . TRBV7-9 . CASGKGGVSSYNEQFF TGTGCCAGCGGGAAGGGGGGGGTCAGCTCCTACAATGAGCAGTTCTTC
TRBJ1-4 15 TRBD1 TRBV5-1 few CASSLGDRRNEKLFF TGCGCCAGCAGCTTGGGGGACAGGAGGAATGAAAAACTGTTTTTT
TRBJ2-1 23 TRBD2 TRBV18 . CASSPRRGEPGLAGDSGNNEQFF TGTGCCAGCTCACCAAGGCGAGGAGAACCGGGACTAGCGGGAGATTCGGGAAACAATGAGCAGTTCTTC
TRBJ1-1 11 TRBD1 TRBV20-1 . CSARRDRVPFF TGCAGTGCTAGGCGGGACAGGGTTCCTTTCTTT
TRBJ1-2 18 . TRBV21-1 . CASTHLGQGGPTNYGYTF TGTGCCAGCACCCATCTAGGACAGGGGGGCCCTACTAACTATGGCTACACCTTC
TRBJ2-7 13 TRBD1 TRBV19 once CASTGDSSYEQYF TGTGCCAGTACCGGGGACAGCTCCTACGAGCAGTACTTC
TRBJ1-1 13 . TRBV7-2 . CASSLGGRFEAFF TGTGCCAGCAGCTTAGGAGGGCGGTTTGAAGCTTTCTTT
TRBJ1-1 12 TRBD1 TRBV7-9 once CASSRDREEAFF TGTGCCAGCAGCCGCGACAGGGAGGAAGCTTTCTTT
TRBJ1-2 15 TRBD1 TRBV6-1 . CASLPGTGVYYGYTF TGTGCCAGCTTACCCGGGACAGGGGTTTACTATGGCTACACCTTC
TRBJ1-4 14 . TRBV6-5 few CASSYSIDTEKLFF TGTGCCAGCAGTTACTCCATTGACACCGAAAAACTGTTTTTT
TRBJ1-2 14 . TRBV19 . CASSIDPGFYGYTF TGTGCCAGTAGTATAGATCCAGGGTTCTATGGCTACACCTTC
TRBJ1-1 11 . TRBV19 . CASSIGLEAFF TGTGCCAGTAGTATAGGACTTGAAGCTTTCTTT
TRBJ2-3 16 TRBD2 TRBV28 . CASSPFSGRVTDTQYF TGTGCCAGCAGTCCCTTTAGCGGGAGGGTGACAGATACGCAGTATTTT
TRBJ1-2 17 . TRBV18 . CASSPPGIPAGYYGYTF TGTGCCAGCTCACCACCGGGGATACCTGCGGGGTACTATGGCTACACCTTC
TRBJ2-1 15 TRBD2 TRBV5-1 . CASSLVSGTYNEQFF TGCGCCAGCAGCTTGGTGAGCGGGACCTACAATGAGCAGTTCTTC
TRBJ2-5 12 . TRBV18 . CASSPAGETQYF TGTGCCAGCTCACCTGCGGGGGAGACCCAGTACTTC
TRBJ2-7 15 TRBD1 TRBV18 few CASSPPGQGASEQYF TGTGCCAGCTCACCCCCGGGACAGGGGGCGAGTGAGCAGTACTTC
TRBJ1-1 14 . TRBV19 . CASLRTVGKAEAFF TGTGCCAGCCTTAGGACGGTCGGGAAGGCTGAAGCTTTCTTT
TRBJ1-5 13 . TRBV29-1 . CSVGRQINQPQHF TGCAGCGTGGGGAGACAAATCAATCAGCCCCAGCATTTT
TRBJ1-4 17 . TRBV5-1 . CASSLAAGSTTNEKLFF TGCGCCAGCAGCTTGGCAGCAGGCTCAACAACTAATGAAAAACTGTTTTTT
TRBJ1-4 15 TRBD1 TRBV9 . CASSFNRGLGEKLFF TGTGCCAGCAGCTTCAACAGGGGGCTGGGGGAAAAACTGTTTTTT
TRBJ2-1 17 TRBD2 TRBV5-1 . CASSTGLAGASWGEQFF TGCGCCAGCAGCACCGGACTAGCGGGAGCGTCTTGGGGTGAGCAGTTCTTC
TRBJ1-1 13 . TRBV30 . CAGPDIGNTEAFF TGTGCCGGGCCTGATATTGGGAACACTGAAGCTTTCTTT
TRBJ1-5 16 . TRBV4-1 few CASSDRFRDTNQPQHF TGCGCCAGCAGCGACCGTTTCCGGGACACCAATCAGCCCCAGCATTTT
TRBJ1-2 14 . TRBV21-1 . CASIQPGAYYGYTF TGTGCCAGCATCCAACCAGGGGCCTACTATGGCTACACCTTC
TRBJ2-4 15 . TRBV11-1 . CASSSLQGAKNIQYF TGTGCCAGCAGCTCCCTACAGGGAGCCAAAAACATTCAGTACTTC
TRBJ1-4 15 . TRBV4-1 . CASSQERGNNEKLFF TGCGCCAGCAGCCAAGAAAGGGGGAACAATGAAAAACTGTTTTTT
TRBJ1-2 14 . TRBV28 . CASGLRDISSGYTF TGTGCCAGCGGTCTCCGGGACATAAGTTCGGGCTACACCTTC
TRBJ2-3 17 TRBD2 TRBV18 . CASSQLPSGISTDTQYF TGTGCCAGCTCACAACTACCTAGCGGGATTAGCACAGATACGCAGTATTTT
TRBJ2-3 15 TRBD2 TRBV7-9 . CASIIAGGVTDTQYF TGTGCCAGCATCATAGCGGGTGGAGTCACAGATACGCAGTATTTT
TRBJ1-1 14 . TRBV2 once CASSGPVTATEAFF TGTGCCAGCAGTGGGCCTGTGACAGCAACTGAAGCTTTCTTT
TRBJ2-4 15 TRBD2 TRBV15 . CATRERGTNKNIQYF TGTGCCACCAGGGAGCGGGGAACTAACAAAAACATTCAGTACTTC
TRBJ1-1 14 . TRBV10-2 . CASSESKPIGEAFF TGCGCCAGCAGTGAGTCGAAGCCTATTGGTGAAGCTTTCTTT
TRBJ2-7 14 TRBD1 TRBV14 . CASSLETGNYEQYF TGTGCCAGCAGCCTCGAGACAGGGAACTACGAGCAGTACTTC
TRBJ1-2 13 . TRBV30 . CAWRSPIRGGYTF TGTGCCTGGAGGTCGCCAATTAGGGGTGGCTACACCTTC
TRBJ2-3 17 TRBD2 TRBV2 . CASRGGLAGGLTDTQYF TGTGCCAGCAGAGGGGGCCTAGCGGGGGGCCTCACAGATACGCAGTATTTT
TRBJ1-2 14 . TRBV28 . CASRAPGSGDGYTF TGTGCCAGCAGGGCCCCTGGGTCAGGGGATGGCTACACCTTC
TRBJ1-4 14 TRBD1 TRBV19 . CPMTGCLTNEKLFF TGCCCCATGACAGGGTGTCTCACTAATGAAAAACTGTTTTTT
TRBJ2-3 18 TRBD2 TRBV5-4 . CASSATWGPRLATDTQYF TGTGCCAGCAGCGCTACTTGGGGGCCGAGACTAGCGACAGATACGCAGTATTTT
TRBJ2-1 13 TRBD1 TRBV19 . CASSATQGYEQFF TGTGCCAGTAGTGCCACACAGGGGTATGAGCAGTTCTTC
TRBJ1-1 13 . TRBV5-1 few CASSLAGNTEAFF TGCGCCAGCAGCTTGGCGGGGAACACTGAAGCTTTCTTT